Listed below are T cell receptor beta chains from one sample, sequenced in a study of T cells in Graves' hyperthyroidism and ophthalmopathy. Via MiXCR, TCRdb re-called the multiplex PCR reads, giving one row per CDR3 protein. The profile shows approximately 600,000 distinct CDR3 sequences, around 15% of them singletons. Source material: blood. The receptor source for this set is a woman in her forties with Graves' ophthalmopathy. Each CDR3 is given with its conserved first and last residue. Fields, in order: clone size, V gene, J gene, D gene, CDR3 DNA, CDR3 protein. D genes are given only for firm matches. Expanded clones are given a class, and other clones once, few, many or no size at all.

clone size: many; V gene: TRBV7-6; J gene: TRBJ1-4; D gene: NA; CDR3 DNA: TGTGCCAGCAGCTTAGGTTGGCAAGGAAAACTGTTTTTT; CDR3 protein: CASSLGWQGKLFF
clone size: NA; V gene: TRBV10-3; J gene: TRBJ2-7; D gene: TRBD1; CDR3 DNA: TGTGCCATCAGTGATGACAGGGGCGACGAGCAGTACTTC; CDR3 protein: CAISDDRGDEQYF
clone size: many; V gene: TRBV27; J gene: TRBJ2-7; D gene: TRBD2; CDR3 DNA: TGTGCCAGCAGTTTAACGTGGTCTAGCGGCGCCTACGAGCAGTACTTC; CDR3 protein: CASSLTWSSGAYEQYF
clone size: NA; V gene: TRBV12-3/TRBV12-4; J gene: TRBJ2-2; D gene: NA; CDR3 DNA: TGTGCCAGCAGCCATAGAAATTACCAGGGGTCGAACACCGGGGAGCTGTTTTTT; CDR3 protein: CASSHRNYQGSNTGELFF
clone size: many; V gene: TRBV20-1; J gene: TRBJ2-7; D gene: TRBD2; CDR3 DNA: TGCAGTGCCACCCCGAATCCGGGAGGCCTGTACGAGCAGTACTTC; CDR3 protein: CSATPNPGGLYEQYF
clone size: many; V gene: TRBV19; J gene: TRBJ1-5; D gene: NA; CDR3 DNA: TGTGCCAGTAGTATTGATGGGGGCAATCAGCCCCAGCATTTT; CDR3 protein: CASSIDGGNQPQHF
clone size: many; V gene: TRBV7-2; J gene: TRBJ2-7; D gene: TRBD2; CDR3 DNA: TGTGCCAGCAGCTGGACCTTAGCGGGAGGGCCGGGTGAGCAGTACTTC; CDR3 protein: CASSWTLAGGPGEQYF
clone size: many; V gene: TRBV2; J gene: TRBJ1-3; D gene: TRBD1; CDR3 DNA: TGTGCCAGCAGTGGACACAGGGGTACTGGAAACACCATATATTTT; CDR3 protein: CASSGHRGTGNTIYF
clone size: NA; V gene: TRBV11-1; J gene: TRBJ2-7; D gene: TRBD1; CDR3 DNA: TGTGCCAGCAGCGAGGGGCGTGGGACAGGGGTTTCCTACGAGCAGTACTTC; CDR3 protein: CASSEGRGTGVSYEQYF
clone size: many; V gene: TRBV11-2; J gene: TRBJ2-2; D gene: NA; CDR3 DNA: TGTGCCAGCAGCTTATTCCAAAACACCGGGGAGCTGTTTTTT; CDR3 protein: CASSLFQNTGELFF
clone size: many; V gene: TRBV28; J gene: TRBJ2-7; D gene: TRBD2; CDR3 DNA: TGTGCCAGCAGTCGTCGACTAGCGGGAGGGCCCCCCTACGAGCAGTACTTC; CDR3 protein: CASSRRLAGGPPYEQYF
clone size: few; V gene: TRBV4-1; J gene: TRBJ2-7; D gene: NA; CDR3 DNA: TGCGCCAGCAGCCAAGATCACGCAGGGGAGAGGTACGAGCAGTACTTC; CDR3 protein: CASSQDHAGERYEQYF
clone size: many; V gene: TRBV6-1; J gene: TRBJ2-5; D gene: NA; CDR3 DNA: TGTGCCAGCAGAGCGGAGACAGTTGGACAAGAGACCCAGTACTTC; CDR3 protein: CASRAETVGQETQYF
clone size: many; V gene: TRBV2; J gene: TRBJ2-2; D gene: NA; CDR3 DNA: TGTGCCAGCAGTGTAGGGAAGTACACCGGGGAGCTGTTTTTT; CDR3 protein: CASSVGKYTGELFF
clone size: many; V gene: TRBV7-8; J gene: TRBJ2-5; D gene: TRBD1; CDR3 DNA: TGTGCCAGCAGCCCGAGAGACAGGGTAGTGGAGACCCAGTACTTC; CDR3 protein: CASSPRDRVVETQYF
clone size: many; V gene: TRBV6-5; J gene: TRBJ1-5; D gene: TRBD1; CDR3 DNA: TGTGCCAGCAGTTACTCGGCAGGGGGCCATCAGCCCCAGCATTTT; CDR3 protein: CASSYSAGGHQPQHF
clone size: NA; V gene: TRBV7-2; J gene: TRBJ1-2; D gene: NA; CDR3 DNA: TGTGCCAGCAGCTCGGCCCTTAACTATGGCTACACCTTC; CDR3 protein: CASSSALNYGYTF
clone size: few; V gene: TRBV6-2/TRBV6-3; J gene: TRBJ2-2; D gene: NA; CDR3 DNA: TGTGCCAGCAGTTACCGCCTAAGGCGGGCGGGACCAGTGAGGAAGCTGTTTTTT; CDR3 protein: CASSYRLRRAGPVRKLFF
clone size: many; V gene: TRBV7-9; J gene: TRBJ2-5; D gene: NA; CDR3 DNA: TGTGCCAGCAGCTTAGTGGTGGGTGAGACCCAGTACTTC; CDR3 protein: CASSLVVGETQYF
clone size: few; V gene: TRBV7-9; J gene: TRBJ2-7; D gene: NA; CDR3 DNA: TGTGCCAGCAGCCAGCAAAGCCCCTACGAGCAGTACTTC; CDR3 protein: CASSQQSPYEQYF
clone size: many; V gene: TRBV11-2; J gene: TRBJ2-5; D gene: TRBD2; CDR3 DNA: TGTGCCAGCAGCCCAGGGATAGCGGGAGGCCGGGAGACCCAGTACTTC; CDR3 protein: CASSPGIAGGRETQYF
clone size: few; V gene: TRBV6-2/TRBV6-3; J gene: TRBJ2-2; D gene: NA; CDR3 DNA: TGTGCCAGCAGTTACGAGACTCGTCTGGGAACCGGGGAGCTGTTTTTT; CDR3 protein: CASSYETRLGTGELFF
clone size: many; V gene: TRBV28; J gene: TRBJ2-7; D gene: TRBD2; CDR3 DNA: TGTGCCAGCAGTCCGGGACTAGAAGGTTACGAGCAGTACTTC; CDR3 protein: CASSPGLEGYEQYF
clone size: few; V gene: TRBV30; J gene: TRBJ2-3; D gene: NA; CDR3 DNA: TGTGCCTGGAGTTCTGGGGCAGGGCGCACAGATACGCAGTATTTT; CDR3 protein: CAWSSGAGRTDTQYF
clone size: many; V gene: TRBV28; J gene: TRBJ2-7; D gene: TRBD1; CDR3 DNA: TGTGCCAGCAGTAGCCTAGGGACAGGGGTCCTGAGCGAGCAGTACTTC; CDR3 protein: CASSSLGTGVLSEQYF
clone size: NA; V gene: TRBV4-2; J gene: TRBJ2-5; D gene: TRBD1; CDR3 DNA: TGTGCCAGCAGCCAAGGGTCGACAGGGCAAGAGACCCAGTACTTC; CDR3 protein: CASSQGSTGQETQYF
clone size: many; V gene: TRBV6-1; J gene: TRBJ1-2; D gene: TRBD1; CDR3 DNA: TGTGCCAGTAGCCCGGGACAGCTGTATGGCTACACCTTC; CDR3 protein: CASSPGQLYGYTF
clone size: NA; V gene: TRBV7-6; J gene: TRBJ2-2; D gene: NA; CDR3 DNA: TGTGCCAGCAGGTTGATCCGGGGGGCAAAAAAGGACACCGGGGAGCTGTTTTTT; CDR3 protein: CASRLIRGAKKDTGELFF
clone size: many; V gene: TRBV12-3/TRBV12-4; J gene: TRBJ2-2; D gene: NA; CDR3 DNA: TGTGCCAGCAGTTTCGGGACTCAAGTAACCGGGGAGCTGTTTTTT; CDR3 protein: CASSFGTQVTGELFF
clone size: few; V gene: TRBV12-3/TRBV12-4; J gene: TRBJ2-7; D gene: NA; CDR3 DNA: TGTGCCAGCAGTTTAGTGGAGCTAACCTACGAGCAGTACTTC; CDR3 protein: CASSLVELTYEQYF
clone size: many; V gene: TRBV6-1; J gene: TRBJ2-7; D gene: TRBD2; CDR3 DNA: TGTGCCAGCAGTGAAGCGAGGATCGTTTACAGCGGGAGGGCCAGGTCCTACGAGCAGTACTTC; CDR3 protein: CASSEARIVYSGRARSYEQYF
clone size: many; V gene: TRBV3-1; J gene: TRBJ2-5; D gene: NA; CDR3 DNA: TGTGCCAGCAGCCAAGTTGCGGCCCTGGGGGAGACCCAGTACTTC; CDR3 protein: CASSQVAALGETQYF
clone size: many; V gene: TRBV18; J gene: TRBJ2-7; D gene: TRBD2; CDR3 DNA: TGTGCCAGCAGCCCGGGACTAGCGGACTACGAGCAGTACTTC; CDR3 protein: CASSPGLADYEQYF
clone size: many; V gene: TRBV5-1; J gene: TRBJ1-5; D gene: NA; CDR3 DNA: TGCGCCAGCAGCTTGGGGCCCGCCGGAAATCAGCCCCAGCATTTT; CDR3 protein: CASSLGPAGNQPQHF
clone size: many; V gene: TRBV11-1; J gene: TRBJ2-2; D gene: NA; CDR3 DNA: TGTGCCAGCAGCCCCCCGAGGGGGACCGGGGAGCTGTTTTTT; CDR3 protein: CASSPPRGTGELFF
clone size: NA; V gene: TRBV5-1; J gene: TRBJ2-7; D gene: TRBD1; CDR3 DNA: TGCGCCAGCAGCCCGGACAGGGGGGACTACGAGCAGTACTTC; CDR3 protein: CASSPDRGDYEQYF
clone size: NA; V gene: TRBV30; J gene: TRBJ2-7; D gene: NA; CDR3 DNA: TGTGCCTGGAGAGGTGGGGGAATCTACGAGCAGTACTTC; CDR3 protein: CAWRGGGIYEQYF
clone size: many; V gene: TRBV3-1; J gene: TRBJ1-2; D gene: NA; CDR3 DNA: TGTGCCAGCAGCCAAGATCGAGGACAGACGTATGGCTACACCTTC; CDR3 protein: CASSQDRGQTYGYTF
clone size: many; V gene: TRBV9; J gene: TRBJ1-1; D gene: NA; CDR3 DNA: TGTGCCAGCAGCGTGGGGTTGGGGAACACTGAAGCTTTCTTT; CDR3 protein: CASSVGLGNTEAFF
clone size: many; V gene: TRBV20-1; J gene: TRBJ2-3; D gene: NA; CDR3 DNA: TGCAGTGCTACCCCCGTTGAGGGGCAGACAGATACGCAGTATTTT; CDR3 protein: CSATPVEGQTDTQYF
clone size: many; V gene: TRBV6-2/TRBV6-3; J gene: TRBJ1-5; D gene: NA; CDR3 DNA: TGTGCCAGCAGTTGGACACGGGTCCAGCCCCAGCATTTT; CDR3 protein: CASSWTRVQPQHF
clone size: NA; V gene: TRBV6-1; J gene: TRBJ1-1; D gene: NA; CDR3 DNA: TGTGCCAGCCAGTCAGGGCCTGGGACTGAAGCTTTCTTT; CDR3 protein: CASQSGPGTEAFF